This T cell receptor beta chain originates from a study of CD8 T cell repertoires and HIV-1 epitope variants. Whole-study context: Controls included no peptide, Ebola AY9 epitope, and a CMV, EBV, flu pool.

Assay: immunoSEQ multiplex PCR; the TCRdb copy retains only in-frame clones and omits some. Altogether roughly 2,200 clones are present, around 60% being singletons, with the ten largest covering over 45%. This clone was observed a handful of times. Its antigen is currently unknown. Germline loops: CDR1 MNHEY, CDR2 SVGAGI. V lost 0 bases to trimming and J lost 8 bases; unmatched junction nucleotides: 6. This CDR3 has 15 amino acids. The chain recombines TRBV6-5 with TRBJ1-1; 10 bases fit TRBD1. Source material: cultured CD8+ T cells derived from PBMCs. The TCR comes from a male donor with HIV. The CDR3 DNA reads as TGTGCCAGCAGTTACTCCCGGACAGGGGGAACCGAAGCTTTCTTT. Protein product: CASSYSRTGGTEAFF.